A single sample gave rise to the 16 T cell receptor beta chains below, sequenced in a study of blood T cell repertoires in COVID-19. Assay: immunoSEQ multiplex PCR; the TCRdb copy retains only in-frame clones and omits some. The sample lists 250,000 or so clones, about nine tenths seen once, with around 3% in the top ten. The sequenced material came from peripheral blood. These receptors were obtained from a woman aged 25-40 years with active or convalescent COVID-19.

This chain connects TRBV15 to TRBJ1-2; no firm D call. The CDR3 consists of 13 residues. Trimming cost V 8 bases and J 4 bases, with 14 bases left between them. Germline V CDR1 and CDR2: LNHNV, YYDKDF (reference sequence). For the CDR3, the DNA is TGTGCCACCCTGCAGGAGGCGGTCTATGGCTACACCTTC. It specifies CATLQEAVYGYTF.

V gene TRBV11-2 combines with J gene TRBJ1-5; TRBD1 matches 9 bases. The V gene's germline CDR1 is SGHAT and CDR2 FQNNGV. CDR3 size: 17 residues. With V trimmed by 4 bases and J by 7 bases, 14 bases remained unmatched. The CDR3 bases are TGTGCCAGCAGCTCCCGGGACAGGGCTGGTTGGTGCCAGCCCCAGCATTTT. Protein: CASSSRDRAGWCQPQHF.

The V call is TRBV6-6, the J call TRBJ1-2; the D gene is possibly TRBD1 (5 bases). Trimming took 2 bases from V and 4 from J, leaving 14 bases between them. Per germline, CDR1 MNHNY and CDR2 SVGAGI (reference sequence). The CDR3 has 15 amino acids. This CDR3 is CASSYLRGGTYGYTF. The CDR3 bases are TGTGCCAGCAGTTACCTTCGCGGAGGGACCTATGGCTACACCTTC.

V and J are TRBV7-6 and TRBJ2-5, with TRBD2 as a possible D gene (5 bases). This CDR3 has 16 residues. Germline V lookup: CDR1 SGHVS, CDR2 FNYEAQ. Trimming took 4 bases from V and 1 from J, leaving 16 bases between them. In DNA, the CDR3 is TGTGCCAGCAGCTCCCGGGTAGCGAGGGCCCAAGAGACCCAGTACTTC. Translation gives CASSSRVARAQETQYF.

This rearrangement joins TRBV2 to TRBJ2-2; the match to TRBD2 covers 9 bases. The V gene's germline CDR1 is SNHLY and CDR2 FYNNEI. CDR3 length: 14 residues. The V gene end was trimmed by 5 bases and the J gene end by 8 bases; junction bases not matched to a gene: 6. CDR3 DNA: TGTGCCAGCAGTCCCGGGACTAGCAGAGGGGAGCTGTTTTTT. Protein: CASSPGTSRGELFF.

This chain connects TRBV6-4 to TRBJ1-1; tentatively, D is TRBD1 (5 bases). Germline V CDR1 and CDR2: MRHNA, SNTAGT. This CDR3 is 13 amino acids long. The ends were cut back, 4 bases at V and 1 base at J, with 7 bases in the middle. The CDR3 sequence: CASSVGPNTEAFF. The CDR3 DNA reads TGTGCCAGCAGTGTGGGGCCGAACACTGAAGCTTTCTTT.

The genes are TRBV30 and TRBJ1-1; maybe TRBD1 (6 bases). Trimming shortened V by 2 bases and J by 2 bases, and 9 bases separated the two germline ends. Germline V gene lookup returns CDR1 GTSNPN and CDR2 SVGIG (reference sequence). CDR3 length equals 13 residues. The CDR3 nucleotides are TGTGCCTGGAGTACAGGGTTCAACACTGAAGCTTTCTTT. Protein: CAWSTGFNTEAFF.

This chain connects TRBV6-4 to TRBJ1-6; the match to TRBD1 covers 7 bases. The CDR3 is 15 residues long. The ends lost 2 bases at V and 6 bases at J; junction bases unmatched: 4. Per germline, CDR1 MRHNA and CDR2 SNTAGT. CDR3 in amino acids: CASSDKGGSNSPLHF. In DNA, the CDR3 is TGTGCCAGCAGTGACAAAGGGGGCAGTAATTCACCCCTCCACTTT.

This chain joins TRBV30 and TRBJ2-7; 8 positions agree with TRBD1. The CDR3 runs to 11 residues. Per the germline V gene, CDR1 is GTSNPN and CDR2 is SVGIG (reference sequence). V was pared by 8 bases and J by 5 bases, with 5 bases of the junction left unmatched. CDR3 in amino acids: CALDRGHEQYF. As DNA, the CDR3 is TGTGCCCTCGACAGGGGCCACGAGCAGTACTTC. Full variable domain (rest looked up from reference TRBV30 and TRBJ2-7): SQTIHQWPATLVQPVGSPLSLECTVEGTSNPNLYWYRQAAGRGLQLLFYSVGIGQISSEVPQNLSASRPQDRQFILSSKKLLLSDSGFYLCALDRGHEQYFGPGTRLTVT.

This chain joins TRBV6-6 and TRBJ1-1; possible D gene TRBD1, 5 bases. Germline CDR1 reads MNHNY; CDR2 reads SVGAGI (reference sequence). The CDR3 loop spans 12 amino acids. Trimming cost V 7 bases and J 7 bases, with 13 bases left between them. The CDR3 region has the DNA TGTGCCAGCAACCAGGGAGGCTATGAAGCTTTCTTT. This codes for CASNQGGYEAFF.

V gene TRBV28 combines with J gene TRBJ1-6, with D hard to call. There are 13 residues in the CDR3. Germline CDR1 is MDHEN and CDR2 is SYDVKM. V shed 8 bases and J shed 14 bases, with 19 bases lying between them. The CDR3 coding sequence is TGTGCCAGCGTGCTAAACGGGGTTGCGGCCCTCCACTTT. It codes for CASVLNGVAALHF. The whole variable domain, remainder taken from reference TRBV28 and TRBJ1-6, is DVKVTQSSRYLVKRTGEKVFLECVQDMDHENMFWYRQDPGLGLRLIYFSYDVKMKEKGDIPEGYSVSREKKERFSLILESASTNQTSMYLCASVLNGVAALHFGNGTRLTVT.

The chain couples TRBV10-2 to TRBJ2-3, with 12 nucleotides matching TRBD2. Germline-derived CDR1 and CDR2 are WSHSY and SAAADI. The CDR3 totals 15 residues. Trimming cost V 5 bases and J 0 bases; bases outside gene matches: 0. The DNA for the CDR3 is TGCGCCAGCAGTCTAGCGGGGGGGAGCACAGATACGCAGTATTTT. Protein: CASSLAGGSTDTQYF.

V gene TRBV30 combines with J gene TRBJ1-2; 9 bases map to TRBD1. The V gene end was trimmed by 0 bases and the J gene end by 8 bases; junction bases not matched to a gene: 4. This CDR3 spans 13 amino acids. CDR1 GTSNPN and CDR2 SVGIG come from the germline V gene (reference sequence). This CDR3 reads CAWSVGTGRGYTF. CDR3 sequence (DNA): TGTGCCTGGAGTGTAGGGACAGGGAGAGGCTACACCTTC. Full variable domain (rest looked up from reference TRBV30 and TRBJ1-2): SQTIHQWPATLVQPVGSPLSLECTVEGTSNPNLYWYRQAAGRGLQLLFYSVGIGQISSEVPQNLSASRPQDRQFILSSKKLLLSDSGFYLCAWSVGTGRGYTFGSGTRLTVV.

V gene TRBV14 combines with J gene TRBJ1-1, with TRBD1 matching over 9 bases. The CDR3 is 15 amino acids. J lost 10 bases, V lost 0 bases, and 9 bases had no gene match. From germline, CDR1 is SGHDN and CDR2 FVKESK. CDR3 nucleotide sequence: TGTGCCAGCAGCCAAGACTGGGACAGGGAATCGGTAGCTTTCTTT. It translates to CASSQDWDRESVAFF. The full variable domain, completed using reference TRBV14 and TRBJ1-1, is EAGVTQFPSHSVIEKGQTVTLRCDPISGHDNLYWYRRVMGKEIKFLLHFVKESKQDESGMPNNRFLAERTGGTYSTLKVQPAELEDSGVYFCASSQDWDRESVAFFGQGTRLTVV.

The CDR3 sequence: CASSKQGGGYGYTF. CDR3 sequence (DNA): TGTGCCAGCAGCAAGCAGGGGGGCGGCTATGGCTACACCTTC. The V call is TRBV7-2, the J call TRBJ1-2, with 7 bases matching TRBD1. CDR1 SGHTA and CDR2 FQGNSA come from the germline V gene. V gave up 5 bases and J gave up 4 bases; unmatched junction bases: 7. The CDR3 has 14 amino acids.

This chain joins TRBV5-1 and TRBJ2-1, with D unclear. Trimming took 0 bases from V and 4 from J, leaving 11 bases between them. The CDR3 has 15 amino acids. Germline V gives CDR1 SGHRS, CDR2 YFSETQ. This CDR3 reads CASSLVGEYYNEQFF. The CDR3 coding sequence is TGCGCCAGCAGCTTGGTAGGAGAATATTACAATGAGCAGTTCTTC.